The entry that follows covers one TCR beta chain sequence. Antigen unknown. CD8 cells classed as naive were CD45RO-negative and positively selected for CCR7, excluding terminally differentiated effector memory CD45RA+ cells. Donors, healthy HIV-negative adults, lacked recent acute infections or vaccinations. The data derive from a study of shared clonotypes between healthy human individuals. General study findings and limits: Around 5% was the fraction of naive CD4 clonotypes found shared across several donors.

Per the authors' pipeline: In the immunoSEQ data, sequences were junction-only and lacked quality scores, so filtering differed. Produced via immunoSEQ multiplex PCR; TCRdb's table is partial and in-frame only. From that table come the V and J calls and clone size; the DNA was used to work out D and trimming. The sample contains 550,000 to 600,000 clones, 95% to 98% of which appear only once. Looked up from germline, CDR1 is SGHVS and CDR2 is FQNEAQ. V was trimmed by 2 bases and J by 0 bases, leaving 13 bases between them. The CDR3 loop spans 16 amino acids. Sequenced material: naive CD8+ T cells sorted from blood. The chain links TRBV7-8 to TRBJ2-5, with D perhaps matching TRBD2 (7 bases). This receptor was obtained from a man aged 25 to 40 in good health. The DNA of the CDR3 is TGTGCCAGCAGCTTACGAAAGGGGGGGTACCAAGAGACCCAGTACTTC. Protein: CASSLRKGGYQETQYF.